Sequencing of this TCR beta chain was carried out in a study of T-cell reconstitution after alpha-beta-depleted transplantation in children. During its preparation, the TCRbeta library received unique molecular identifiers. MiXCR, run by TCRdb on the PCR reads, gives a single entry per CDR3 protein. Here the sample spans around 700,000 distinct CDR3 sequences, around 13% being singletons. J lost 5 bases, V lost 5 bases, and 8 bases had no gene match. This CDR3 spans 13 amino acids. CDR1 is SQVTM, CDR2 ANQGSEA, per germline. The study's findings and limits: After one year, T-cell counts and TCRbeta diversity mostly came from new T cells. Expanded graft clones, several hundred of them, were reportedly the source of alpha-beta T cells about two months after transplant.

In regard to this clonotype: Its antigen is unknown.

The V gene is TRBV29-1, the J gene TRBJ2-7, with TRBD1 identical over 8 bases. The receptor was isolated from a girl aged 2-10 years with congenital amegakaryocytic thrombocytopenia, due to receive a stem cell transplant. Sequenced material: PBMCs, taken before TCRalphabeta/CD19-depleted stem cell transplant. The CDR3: CSVKPGGADEQYF. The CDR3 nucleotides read TGCAGCGTTAAGCCAGGGGGCGCGGACGAGCAGTACTTC.